Listed below are T cell receptor beta chains from one sample, sequenced in a study of cytomegalovirus exposure and HLA in healthy donors. Only in-frame clones appear in the TCRdb table, and some are missing; sequencing was by immunoSEQ multiplex PCR. The table lists about 170,000 clones, approximately 80% of them singletons, with 0.95% to 1.5% in the top ten. Sample: PBMCs. All receptors come from a boy younger than 10 in good health and CMV-seronegative. Each CDR3 is given with its conserved first and last residue. The D gene is left open where the match is weak. Size is omitted from some rows. Given values are once, few, many or a class for expanded clones.

cdr3_nt: TGTGCCAGCAGCCAGATGGGGATGATAGACAGGGATTACGGCTACACCTTC
cdr3_aa: CASSQMGMIDRDYGYTF
d_call: TRBD1
clone_size: few
v_call: TRBV14
j_call: TRBJ1-2

cdr3_nt: TGTGCCAGCAGCTTGGTGCGGGGAATGGGGTCCTACAATGAGCAGTTCTTC
cdr3_aa: CASSLVRGMGSYNEQFF
d_call: NA
clone_size: NA
v_call: TRBV5-4
j_call: TRBJ2-1

cdr3_nt: TGTGCCAGCATCGAGGCGGGTTCTGGTAGTGGGGCCAACGTCCTGACTTTC
cdr3_aa: CASIEAGSGSGANVLTF
d_call: NA
clone_size: NA
v_call: TRBV7-9
j_call: TRBJ2-6

cdr3_nt: TGCGCCAGCAGCCAAGCCCTTTACAATGAGCAGTTCTTC
cdr3_aa: CASSQALYNEQFF
d_call: NA
clone_size: NA
v_call: TRBV4-3
j_call: TRBJ2-1

cdr3_nt: TGTGCCAGCAGTGAAGCAGGGACAGATACGCAGTATTTT
cdr3_aa: CASSEAGTDTQYF
d_call: NA
clone_size: few
v_call: TRBV25-1
j_call: TRBJ2-3

cdr3_nt: TGTGCCTGGGGGGACAGGGACACTGAAGCTTTCTTT
cdr3_aa: CAWGDRDTEAFF
d_call: TRBD1
clone_size: NA
v_call: TRBV30
j_call: TRBJ1-1

cdr3_nt: TGTGCCAGCAGGGAAGGGGGCGGCTACACCTTC
cdr3_aa: CASREGGGYTF
d_call: TRBD1
clone_size: once
v_call: TRBV6-1
j_call: TRBJ1-2

cdr3_nt: TGTGCCAGCAGCCAGACATCTAACTATGGCTACACCTTC
cdr3_aa: CASSQTSNYGYTF
d_call: NA
clone_size: NA
v_call: TRBV5-6
j_call: TRBJ1-2

cdr3_nt: TGTGCCAGCAGCTCGGGACAGGGGGACGGCACCGGGGAGCTGTTTTTT
cdr3_aa: CASSSGQGDGTGELFF
d_call: TRBD1
clone_size: NA
v_call: TRBV6-6
j_call: TRBJ2-2

cdr3_nt: TGTGCCAGCAGCGCCGACAGCACCGGGGAGCTGTTTTTT
cdr3_aa: CASSADSTGELFF
d_call: NA
clone_size: few
v_call: TRBV9
j_call: TRBJ2-2

cdr3_nt: TGTGCCAGCAGTTTTCGGAACACCGGGGAGCTGTTTTTT
cdr3_aa: CASSFRNTGELFF
d_call: NA
clone_size: NA
v_call: TRBV28
j_call: TRBJ2-2

cdr3_nt: TGTGCCATCAGTGATCTCGGGGGAGGGTACGAGCAGTACTTC
cdr3_aa: CAISDLGGGYEQYF
d_call: TRBD2
clone_size: NA
v_call: TRBV10-3
j_call: TRBJ2-7

cdr3_nt: TGCAGCGCGAACACCGTGAACACTGAAGCTTTCTTT
cdr3_aa: CSANTVNTEAFF
d_call: NA
clone_size: once
v_call: TRBV29-1
j_call: TRBJ1-1

cdr3_nt: TGTGCCAGCAGCTTGATCAGGGGGCCTCCCCAGCAGTTCTTC
cdr3_aa: CASSLIRGPPQQFF
d_call: TRBD1
clone_size: NA
v_call: TRBV11-2
j_call: TRBJ2-1

cdr3_nt: TGTGCCAGCAGTTACTCCCTCCAGTATGGCTACACCTTC
cdr3_aa: CASSYSLQYGYTF
d_call: NA
clone_size: NA
v_call: TRBV6-6
j_call: TRBJ1-2

cdr3_nt: TGCGCCAGCAGCCAAGGACTGGACACTGAAGCTTTCTTT
cdr3_aa: CASSQGLDTEAFF
d_call: NA
clone_size: NA
v_call: TRBV4-1
j_call: TRBJ1-1

cdr3_nt: TGTGCCAGCAGTGATTGGATGGTGAGGAATGAGCAGTTCTTC
cdr3_aa: CASSDWMVRNEQFF
d_call: NA
clone_size: NA
v_call: TRBV2
j_call: TRBJ2-1

cdr3_nt: TGTGCCAGCAGCCTTAACAGGGGGCTTGAGCCCCAGCATTTT
cdr3_aa: CASSLNRGLEPQHF
d_call: TRBD1
clone_size: NA
v_call: TRBV6-6
j_call: TRBJ1-5

cdr3_nt: TGTGCCAGCAGTGACAGCAGGGCGTTGGGAGAAAAACTGTTTTTT
cdr3_aa: CASSDSRALGEKLFF
d_call: NA
clone_size: NA
v_call: TRBV25-1
j_call: TRBJ1-4

cdr3_nt: TGTGCCAGCAGTCCACGACAGGGCACAGATACGCAGTATTTT
cdr3_aa: CASSPRQGTDTQYF
d_call: NA
clone_size: NA
v_call: TRBV27
j_call: TRBJ2-3

cdr3_nt: TGTGCCAGCAGCGTAGGGAGGGACAGGGCTAACTATGGCTACACCTTC
cdr3_aa: CASSVGRDRANYGYTF
d_call: TRBD1
clone_size: NA
v_call: TRBV9
j_call: TRBJ1-2

cdr3_nt: TGTGCCAGCAGCTTAGCTACAGGGGACACCGGGGAGCTGTTTTTT
cdr3_aa: CASSLATGDTGELFF
d_call: TRBD1
clone_size: NA
v_call: TRBV11-3
j_call: TRBJ2-2

cdr3_nt: TGTGCCAGCAGCTTGGGTAGCGGGAAGGCGGATGAGCAGTTCTTC
cdr3_aa: CASSLGSGKADEQFF
d_call: TRBD2
clone_size: NA
v_call: TRBV5-4
j_call: TRBJ2-1

cdr3_nt: TGTGCCAGCAGCTTCTATAACCCGGGACTAGCGGGGGATGAGCAGTTCTTC
cdr3_aa: CASSFYNPGLAGDEQFF
d_call: TRBD2
clone_size: NA
v_call: TRBV7-2
j_call: TRBJ2-1

cdr3_nt: TGTGCCAGCAGCTTTCTTAGACTAGCGGACATAGCTAAAAACATTCAGTACTTC
cdr3_aa: CASSFLRLADIAKNIQYF
d_call: TRBD2
clone_size: NA
v_call: TRBV7-3
j_call: TRBJ2-4

cdr3_nt: TGCAGCGCTAGAGCATTAGCGGGAGGAAACACCGGGGAGCTGTTTTTT
cdr3_aa: CSARALAGGNTGELFF
d_call: TRBD2
clone_size: NA
v_call: TRBV29-1
j_call: TRBJ2-2

cdr3_nt: TGTGCTAGTGGTTTGGTCACGGCGGGGGGGCCGTATCAGTTCTTC
cdr3_aa: CASGLVTAGGPYQFF
d_call: TRBD2
clone_size: NA
v_call: TRBV12-5
j_call: TRBJ2-1

cdr3_nt: TGTGCCAGCAGTCTACTAGCGGGAGGGGTAAATGAGCAGTTCTTC
cdr3_aa: CASSLLAGGVNEQFF
d_call: TRBD2
clone_size: NA
v_call: TRBV6-5
j_call: TRBJ2-1

cdr3_nt: TGTGCCATCAGTCCCAAAGGAGCCGGCTCCTACAATGAGCAGTTCTTC
cdr3_aa: CAISPKGAGSYNEQFF
d_call: NA
clone_size: NA
v_call: TRBV10-3
j_call: TRBJ2-1

cdr3_nt: TGCGCCAGCAGCCAAGGGGGCAGCCACCAGTACTTC
cdr3_aa: CASSQGGSHQYF
d_call: NA
clone_size: NA
v_call: TRBV4-3
j_call: TRBJ2-4

cdr3_nt: TGCGCCAGCAGCCAAGATAATAGCGGGGGGCGGGTAGCTTTCTTT
cdr3_aa: CASSQDNSGGRVAFF
d_call: NA
clone_size: NA
v_call: TRBV4-3
j_call: TRBJ1-1

cdr3_nt: TGCGCCAGCAGCTTAAGCCGGGACACCCAGAGGTTCTCCTACAATGAGCAGTTCTTC
cdr3_aa: CASSLSRDTQRFSYNEQFF
d_call: NA
clone_size: NA
v_call: TRBV5-1
j_call: TRBJ2-1

cdr3_nt: TGTGCCAGCAGTGTCGGTAGCGGGGGGCAAGAGACCCAGTACTTC
cdr3_aa: CASSVGSGGQETQYF
d_call: TRBD2
clone_size: NA
v_call: TRBV2
j_call: TRBJ2-5

cdr3_nt: TGTGCCAGCAGCTTGTATCCGGGAGGGCAGGCCGGGGAGCTGTTTTTT
cdr3_aa: CASSLYPGGQAGELFF
d_call: TRBD2
clone_size: NA
v_call: TRBV5-8
j_call: TRBJ2-2

cdr3_nt: TGTGCCAGCAGCCACGAAATGGGACAGGGGGCGGGGGAGCAGTTCTTC
cdr3_aa: CASSHEMGQGAGEQFF
d_call: TRBD1
clone_size: NA
v_call: TRBV4-2
j_call: TRBJ2-1

cdr3_nt: TGTGCCAGCACAGAACCCCAGGGTGTCTATGGCTACACCTTC
cdr3_aa: CASTEPQGVYGYTF
d_call: NA
clone_size: NA
v_call: TRBV6-1
j_call: TRBJ1-2

cdr3_nt: TGTGCCAGCAGTGTAGGAAATCGTCTGACAGGACCAAACTATGGCTACACCTTC
cdr3_aa: CASSVGNRLTGPNYGYTF
d_call: NA
clone_size: NA
v_call: TRBV2
j_call: TRBJ1-2

cdr3_nt: TGTGCCAGCAGCGAAGATCGACATTTTCCCATCTATGGCTACACCTTC
cdr3_aa: CASSEDRHFPIYGYTF
d_call: NA
clone_size: NA
v_call: TRBV6-1
j_call: TRBJ1-2

cdr3_nt: TGTGCCACCCTCTCTGGGGCCAACGTCCTGACTTTC
cdr3_aa: CATLSGANVLTF
d_call: NA
clone_size: NA
v_call: TRBV27
j_call: TRBJ2-6

cdr3_nt: TGTGCCAGCAGCTTGGCGGCGGGAGGTCAGCCCCAGCATTTT
cdr3_aa: CASSLAAGGQPQHF
d_call: NA
clone_size: NA
v_call: TRBV5-5
j_call: TRBJ1-5

cdr3_nt: TGTGCCAGCAGTTACGTAGCGGGAGCTTCCCATGAGCAGTTCTTC
cdr3_aa: CASSYVAGASHEQFF
d_call: TRBD2
clone_size: NA
v_call: TRBV6-6
j_call: TRBJ2-1

cdr3_nt: TGTGCCAGCAGCCAAGGGACAGCCAGAAACACCATATATTTT
cdr3_aa: CASSQGTARNTIYF
d_call: TRBD1
clone_size: NA
v_call: TRBV7-8
j_call: TRBJ1-3

cdr3_nt: TGTGCCAGCAGTGGCAGGGTCACTTCACCCCTCCACTTT
cdr3_aa: CASSGRVTSPLHF
d_call: NA
clone_size: NA
v_call: TRBV14
j_call: TRBJ1-6

cdr3_nt: TGTGCCAGCCAGACAGGGGATGGGGACACTGAAGCTTTCTTT
cdr3_aa: CASQTGDGDTEAFF
d_call: TRBD1
clone_size: NA
v_call: TRBV7-9
j_call: TRBJ1-1

cdr3_nt: TGTGCCAGCAGCTCTCTAGCGGTAAGCTCCTACGAGCAGTACTTC
cdr3_aa: CASSSLAVSSYEQYF
d_call: TRBD2
clone_size: NA
v_call: TRBV6-6
j_call: TRBJ2-7